Listed here is a single T cell receptor (beta chain). Its antigen is currently unknown. This specimen comes from a study of T cells in localized non-small cell lung cancer. Whole-study findings and limits: Median detection of top 100 tumor clones in adjacent lung was about 52 clones. Uninvolved adjacent lung had the highest recorded T cell clonality, with tumor below it. The study sequenced only one region of the tumor. As a result, intratumor heterogeneity could not be excluded and remains possible.

Some clones are missing from TCRdb's copy, which holds only in-frame ones; the method was immunoSEQ multiplex PCR. The sample contains tens of thousands of clones, 88% of which appear only once. Deletions cut 6 bases from V and 5 bases from J, with 13 bases between. The CDR3 is 13 amino acids. CDR1 and CDR2 (germline): SGHVS, FQNEAQ. The sequences come from peripheral blood, collected before any cancer treatment. The sequence was obtained from a woman aged 35 to 69 with stage I squamous cell lung carcinoma. The J gene is TRBJ2-5, the V gene TRBV7-8; D unresolved. CDR3 amino acids: CASRRTLGETQYF. Written as DNA, the CDR3 is TGTGCCAGCAGACGTACCCTCGGGGAGACCCAGTACTTC.